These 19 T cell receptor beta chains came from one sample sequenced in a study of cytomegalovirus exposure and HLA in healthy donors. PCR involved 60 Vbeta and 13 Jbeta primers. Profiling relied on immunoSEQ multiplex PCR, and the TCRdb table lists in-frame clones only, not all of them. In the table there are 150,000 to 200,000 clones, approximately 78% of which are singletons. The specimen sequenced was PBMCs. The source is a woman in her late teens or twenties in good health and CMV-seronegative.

The CDR3 reads CASSLARLAGENEQFF. The CDR3, as DNA: TGCGCCAGCAGCTTGGCCCGACTAGCGGGAGAAAATGAGCAGTTCTTC. This sequence joins TRBV5-1 and TRBJ2-1, with TRBD2 matching 12 bases. From germline, CDR1 is SGHRS and CDR2 YFSETQ. J lost 7 bases, V lost 0 bases, and 5 bases had no gene match. CDR3 length: 16 residues.

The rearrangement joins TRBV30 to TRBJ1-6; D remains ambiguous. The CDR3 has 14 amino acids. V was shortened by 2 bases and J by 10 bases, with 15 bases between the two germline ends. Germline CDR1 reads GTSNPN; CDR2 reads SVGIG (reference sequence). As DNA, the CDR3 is TGTGCCTGGAGTCCAACGGTAGGGAGCTCACCCCTCCACTTT. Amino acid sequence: CAWSPTVGSSPLHF.

The CDR3 protein is CSVGGGGSNQPQHF. The CDR3 bases are TGCAGCGTTGGCGGGGGGGGCAGCAATCAGCCCCAGCATTTT. V and J are TRBV29-1 and TRBJ1-5; D may be TRBD1 (6 bases). Germline V gives CDR1 SQVTM, CDR2 ANQGSEA. Trimming took 4 bases from V and 1 from J, leaving 11 bases between them. The CDR3 totals 14 residues.

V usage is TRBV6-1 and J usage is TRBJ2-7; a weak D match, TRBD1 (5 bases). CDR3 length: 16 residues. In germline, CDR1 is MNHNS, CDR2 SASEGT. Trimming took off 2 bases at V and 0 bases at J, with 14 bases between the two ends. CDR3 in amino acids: CASSEFKGSPSYEQYF. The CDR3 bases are TGTGCCAGCAGTGAATTCAAGGGGTCCCCCTCCTACGAGCAGTACTTC.

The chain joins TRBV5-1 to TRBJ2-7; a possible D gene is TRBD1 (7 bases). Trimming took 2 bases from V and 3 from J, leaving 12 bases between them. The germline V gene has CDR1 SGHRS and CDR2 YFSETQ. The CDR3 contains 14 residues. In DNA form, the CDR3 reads TGCGCCAGCAGCTTTAACAGGGGACTCTACGAGCAGTACTTC. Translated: CASSFNRGLYEQYF.

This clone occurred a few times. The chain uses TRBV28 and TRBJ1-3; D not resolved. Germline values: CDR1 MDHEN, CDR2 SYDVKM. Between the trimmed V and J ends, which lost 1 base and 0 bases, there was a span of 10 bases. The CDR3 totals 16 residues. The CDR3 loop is CASSLFPGASGNTIYF. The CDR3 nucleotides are TGTGCCAGCAGTTTATTTCCAGGCGCCTCTGGAAACACCATATATTTT.

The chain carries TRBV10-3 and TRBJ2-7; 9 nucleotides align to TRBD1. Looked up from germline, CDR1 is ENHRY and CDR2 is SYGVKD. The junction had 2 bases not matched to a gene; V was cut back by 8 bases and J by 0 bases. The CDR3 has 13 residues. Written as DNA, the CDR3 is TGTGCCATCGGGACAGGGAACTCCTACGAGCAGTACTTC. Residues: CAIGTGNSYEQYF.

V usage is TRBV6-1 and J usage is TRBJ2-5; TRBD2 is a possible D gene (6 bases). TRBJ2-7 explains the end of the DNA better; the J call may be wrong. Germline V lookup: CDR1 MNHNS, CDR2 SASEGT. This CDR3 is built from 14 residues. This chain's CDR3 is CASSEGGRGYEQYF. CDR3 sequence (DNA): TGTGCCAGCAGTGAAGGTGGGCGGGGCTACGAGCAGTACTTC.

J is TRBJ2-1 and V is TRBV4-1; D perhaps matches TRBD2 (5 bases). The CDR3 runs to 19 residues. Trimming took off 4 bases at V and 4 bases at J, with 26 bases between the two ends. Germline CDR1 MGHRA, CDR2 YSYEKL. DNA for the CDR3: TGCGCCAGCAGCCCGATCAAACACGCTAGACGGGAACATTACAATGAGCAGTTCTTC. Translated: CASSPIKHARREHYNEQFF.

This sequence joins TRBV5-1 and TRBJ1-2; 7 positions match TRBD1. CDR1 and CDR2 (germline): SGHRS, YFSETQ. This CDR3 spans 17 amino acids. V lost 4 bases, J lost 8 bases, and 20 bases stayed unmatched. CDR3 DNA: TGCGCCAGCAGCCCCGGGACAGAGTACATACGAGTTCGGGGCTACACCTTC. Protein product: CASSPGTEYIRVRGYTF. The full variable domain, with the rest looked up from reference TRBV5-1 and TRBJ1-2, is KAGVTQTPRYLIKTRGQQVTLSCSPISGHRSVSWYQQTPGQGLQFLFEYFSETQRNKGNFPGRFSGRQFSNSRSEMNVSTLELGDSALYLCASSPGTEYIRVRGYTFGSGTRLTVV.

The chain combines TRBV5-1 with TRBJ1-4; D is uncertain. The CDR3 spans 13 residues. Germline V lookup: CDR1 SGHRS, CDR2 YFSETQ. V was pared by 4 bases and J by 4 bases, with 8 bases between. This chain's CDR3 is CASSAELNEKLFF. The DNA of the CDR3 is TGCGCCAGCAGCGCCGAGCTTAATGAAAAACTGTTTTTT.

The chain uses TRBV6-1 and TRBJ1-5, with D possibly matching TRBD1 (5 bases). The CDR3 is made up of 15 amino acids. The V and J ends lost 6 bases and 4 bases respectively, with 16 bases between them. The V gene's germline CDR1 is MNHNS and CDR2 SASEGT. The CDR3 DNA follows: TGTGCCAGCAGCCCAAGGACACAGAGGAATCAGCCCCAGCATTTT. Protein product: CASSPRTQRNQPQHF.

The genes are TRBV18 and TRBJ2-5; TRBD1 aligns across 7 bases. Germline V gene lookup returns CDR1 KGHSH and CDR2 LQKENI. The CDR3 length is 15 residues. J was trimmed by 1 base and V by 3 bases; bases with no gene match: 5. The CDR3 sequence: CASSPGQTRQETQYF. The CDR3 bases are TGTGCCAGCTCACCGGGACAGACACGCCAAGAGACCCAGTACTTC.

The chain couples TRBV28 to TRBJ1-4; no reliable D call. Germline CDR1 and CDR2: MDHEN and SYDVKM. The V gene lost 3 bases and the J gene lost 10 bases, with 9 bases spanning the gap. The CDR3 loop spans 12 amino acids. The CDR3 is CASSFPEGKLFF. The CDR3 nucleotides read TGTGCCAGCAGTTTTCCCGAGGGAAAACTGTTTTTT.

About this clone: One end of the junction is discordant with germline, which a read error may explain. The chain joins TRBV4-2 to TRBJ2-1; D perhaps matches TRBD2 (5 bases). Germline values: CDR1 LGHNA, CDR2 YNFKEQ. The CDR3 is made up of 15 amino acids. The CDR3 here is CASNQDRGTYNEQFF. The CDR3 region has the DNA TGTGCCAGCAACCAAGATCGGGGTACCTACAATGAGCAGTTCTTC.

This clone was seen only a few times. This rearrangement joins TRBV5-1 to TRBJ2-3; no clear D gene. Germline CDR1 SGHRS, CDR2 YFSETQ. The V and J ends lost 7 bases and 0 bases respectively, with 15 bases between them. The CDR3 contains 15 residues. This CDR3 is CASARLAASTDTQYF. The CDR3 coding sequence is TGCGCCAGCGCCCGACTGGCGGCTAGCACAGATACGCAGTATTTT. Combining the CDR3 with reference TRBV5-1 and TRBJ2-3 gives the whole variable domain KAGVTQTPRYLIKTRGQQVTLSCSPISGHRSVSWYQQTPGQGLQFLFEYFSETQRNKGNFPGRFSGRQFSNSRSEMNVSTLELGDSALYLCASARLAASTDTQYFGPGTRLTVL.

CDR3 in DNA: TGTGCCAGTAGTACAACAGGGGTTAGCTACGAGCAGTACTTC. Its translation is CASSTTGVSYEQYF. The chain has TRBV19 and TRBJ2-7, with 7 bases that match TRBD1. Losses at the gene ends were 4 bases for V and 3 bases for J; bases not matched to a gene: 6. This CDR3 has 14 amino acids. Germline lookup yields CDR1 LNHDA and CDR2 SQIVND (reference sequence).

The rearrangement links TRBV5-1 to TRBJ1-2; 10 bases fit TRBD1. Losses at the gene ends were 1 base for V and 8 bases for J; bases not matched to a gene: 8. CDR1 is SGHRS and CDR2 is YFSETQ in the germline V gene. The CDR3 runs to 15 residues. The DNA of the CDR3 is TGCGCCAGCAGCTTGCGGACAGGGGGTTCCCTAGGCTACACCTTC. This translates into CASSLRTGGSLGYTF. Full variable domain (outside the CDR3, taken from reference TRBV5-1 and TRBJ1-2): KAGVTQTPRYLIKTRGQQVTLSCSPISGHRSVSWYQQTPGQGLQFLFEYFSETQRNKGNFPGRFSGRQFSNSRSEMNVSTLELGDSALYLCASSLRTGGSLGYTFGSGTRLTVV.

CDR3: CASRGGTGGHLQYF. In DNA, the CDR3 is TGTGCCAGCAGGGGGGGGACAGGGGGCCACCTGCAGTATTTT. The chain is built from TRBV2 and TRBJ2-3, with 12 bases matching TRBD1. V was pared by 6 bases and J by 11 bases, with 9 bases of the junction left unmatched. Germline V lookup: CDR1 SNHLY, CDR2 FYNNEI. The CDR3 contains 14 residues. The full variable domain, completed using reference TRBV2 and TRBJ2-3, is EPEVTQTPSHQVTQMGQEVILRCVPISNHLYFYWYRQILGQKVEFLVSFYNNEISEKSEIFDDQFSVERPDGSNFTLKIRSTKLEDSAMYFCASRGGTGGHLQYFGPGTRLTVL.